The present TCR beta chain was sequenced within a study of T cell responses to AZD1222 COVID-19 vaccine (dated by TCRdb to about 2021). Describing the broader study: AZD1222 recipients whose second dose came at about 4 weeks and those whose second dose came at about 12 weeks were combined into one group, since spike-specific TCR depth and breadth did not differ between the two schedules. Trial participants were enrolled by age into 18-55, 56-69 and 70-plus year subgroups, with roughly 150, 30 and 60 TCR-sequenced participants respectively. TCR sequencing covered over 230 trial participants: 200 to 210 given two doses of AZD1222 and 26 given two doses of MenACWY control vaccine.

As concerns this clone: Its antigen is still unknown. It has no much larger one-base neighbor in the sample; base qualities were not kept.

Overall study results and their limits: Conclusions about previously exposed vaccinees were limited because only six AZD1222 recipients were SARS-CoV-2 seropositive at baseline. Participants were mostly white British, with more females than males. The authors suggested clonal diversity may have been underestimated. Spike-specific TCR breadth and depth rose significantly after two AZD1222 doses compared with day 0 and with MenACWY recipients. Because no day 14 peak-response samples were available, the repertoires could be characterized only after the peak T cell response. CD4 TCRs associated with the vaccine covered the entire spike protein, and the dominant responses were in regions 160-218 and 743-854. Reportedly, close to half of the unique spike-specific TCRs recognized epitopes lying outside the regions that are mutated in the B.1.351 and B.1.1.7 variants. The 56-69-year group was small, and its depth increase did not reach significance, likely because of low power.

The CDR3 regions of human TCRbeta chains were subjected to immunosequencing. For the original study's pipeline: TCRs in the repertoires were matched against a reference library of SARS-CoV-2-specific TCRs that had been generated with the MIRA antigen-specificity platform. Breadth meant the fraction of unique TCRs that were SARS-CoV-2-associated, whereas depth meant the fraction of total T cells that were SARS-CoV-2-associated. Using the MIRA data, each spike-specific TCR was mapped to the spike region that the TCR reacts to and placed in a CD4 or CD8 class. Log10-transformed breadth and depth values were compared by one-way ANOVA with Sidak's multiple comparisons tests. TCRdb stores this immuneACCESS table with in-frame sequences only. Part of the clones is absent; in the studies checked, under half of the shortfall reflects unresolved V genes, and no reason is known for the rest. The V and J calls and the clone size are those of that table, but D and trimming were determined from the DNA. Present in this sample are 120,000 or so clones, about nine tenths of which were seen just once. Of the sample, around 1.6% is held by the ten largest clones.

The time point label here, explained by the study, means: baseline before first vaccination. Vaccinee samples were obtained from the UK trials COV001 and COV002, which included a single-blind randomized controlled phase 2/3 trial of AZD1222 (ChAdOx1 nCoV-19) in healthy adults. Trial participant PBMC samples were collected at day 0 and day 28 after the second dose for TCRbeta chain sequencing. The germline V gene supplies CDR1 SGHRS and CDR2 YFSETQ. V was cut back by 4 bases and J by 5 bases, leaving a gap of 10 bases between them. The CDR3 holds 12 amino acids from the cysteine to the phenylalanine. Only the CDR3 DNA stays, 36 bases, in frame from base 1.

The V and J segments used are TRBV5-1 and TRBJ2-7; the D segment cannot be called with confidence. The receptor was derived from an adult in good health. Here the sequenced sample was peripheral blood, taken on day 0 of AZD1222 vaccination. CDR3 sequence: CASSLNRNEQYF. Read as DNA, the sequence is TGCGCCAGCAGCCTAAACAGAAACGAGCAGTACTTC.